The sequence of this TCR beta chain was determined in a study of PD-1 blockade in mismatch repair-deficient tumors. The data were produced by immunoSEQ multiplex PCR, yet TCRdb's version contains in-frame clones alone and is incomplete. The data hold more than 40,000 clones, with roughly 78% observed a single time. General study findings and limits: After pembrolizumab, tumor-resident clones rose rapidly, then generally contracted before radiologic responses.

Every patient had mismatch repair deficiency by PCR or immunohistochemistry. The TCR-sequenced patients were a few responders to pembrolizumab. Trimming removed 7 bases at V and 0 bases at J, with 9 bases between. The CDR3 sequence is 13 residues long. CDR1 is LNHDA and CDR2 is SQIVND in the germline V gene (reference sequence). In regard to this clone: No antigen is known for it.

The sequencing used peripheral blood, collected 4 weeks after starting pembrolizumab. V is TRBV19 and J is TRBJ1-1, with D hard to call. This clonotype was sampled from an adult with mismatch repair-deficient cancer. The CDR3 DNA reads TGTGCCAGTATCAAGGAAGTGAACACTGAAGCTTTCTTT. It specifies CASIKEVNTEAFF.